Shown below are 5 T cell receptor beta chains from a single sample sequenced in a study of blood T cell repertoires in COVID-19. The data were produced by immunoSEQ multiplex PCR, yet TCRdb's version contains in-frame clones alone and is incomplete. This table holds about 190,000 clones, 84% found once. The sequencing input was PBMCs or T cells enriched from blood (not recorded which). Receptor source: a woman aged 30 to 39 who had been exposed to COVID-19.

The rearrangement uses TRBV6-6 and TRBJ1-5; D uncertain. The CDR3 runs to 14 residues. The V end was cut by 10 bases, the J end by 4 bases, with 17 bases between. In germline, CDR1 is MNHNY, CDR2 SVGAGI (reference sequence). The CDR3 coding sequence is TGTGCCAACTCAGCGGAGGGCCCGAATCAGCCCCAGCATTTT. Protein: CANSAEGPNQPQHF.

The V call is TRBV4-2, the J call TRBJ2-7, with a possible D match to TRBD2 (5 bases). Per germline, CDR1 LGHNA and CDR2 YNFKEQ. This CDR3 comprises 13 residues. Trimming removed 7 bases at V and 3 bases at J, with 13 bases between. The CDR3 nucleotides are TGTGCCAGCATGGACTCGGTAGTCTACGAGCAGTACTTC. Amino acid sequence: CASMDSVVYEQYF.

The table lists this clone with a count of one. The chain couples TRBV4-3 to TRBJ2-1, with a weak D call TRBD1 (6 bases). The germline V gene encodes CDR1 LGHNA and CDR2 YSLEER. V shed 4 bases and J shed 7 bases, with 14 bases lying between them. This CDR3 has 14 residues. The CDR3 DNA is TGCGCCAGCAGCCGAAGAGAGGGGGAAAATGAGCAGTTCTTC. Translation: CASSRREGENEQFF.

This clone was seen once. The rearrangement joins TRBV19 to TRBJ2-7; 10 bases align to TRBD1. This CDR3 is built from 19 residues. Trimming took 6 bases from V and 4 from J; bases not matched to a gene: 21. Germline CDR1 and CDR2: LNHDA and SQIVND (reference sequence). The CDR3 here is CASRPSMAGQGEWDYEQYF. Here the CDR3 DNA reads TGTGCCAGTAGACCATCCATGGCCGGACAGGGGGAATGGGATTACGAGCAGTACTTC.

This clone was seen a single time. The chain combines TRBV27 with TRBJ2-2, with 7 bases identical to TRBD1. After removal of 2 bases from V and 4 bases from J, the junction contained 7 bases not matched to a gene. Germline V gene lookup returns CDR1 MNHEY and CDR2 SMNVEV (reference sequence). The length of the CDR3 is 16 residues. The chain's CDR3 is CASSLGQGVGTGELFF. The CDR3 region has the DNA TGTGCCAGCAGTTTAGGGCAGGGGGTGGGCACCGGGGAGCTGTTTTTT.